This T cell receptor (beta chain) was recovered during a study of shared clonotypes between healthy human individuals. Clones were read by immunoSEQ multiplex PCR, and TCRdb kept only the in-frame ones, dropping some. The sample lists hundreds of thousands of clones, roughly four fifths occurring once. All donors were healthy HIV-negative adults lacking recent acute infections or vaccinations. Adults of Caucasian background living in Nashville, Tennessee made up all donors. CDR3 length equals 14 residues. The germline CDR1 and CDR2 sequences are MDHEN and SYDVKM. Trimming shortened V by 6 bases and J by 8 bases, and 16 bases separated the two germline ends.

The clonotype originates from a woman in her 40s in good health. Some clones in this sample may be carry-over from other donors' samples. Material: PBMCs. This chain uses TRBV28 with TRBJ1-4; D perhaps matches TRBD1 (5 bases). CDR3 loop: CASSAGDSYEKLFF. Here the CDR3 DNA reads TGTGCCAGCAGCGCGGGAGACAGCTACGAAAAACTGTTTTTT.